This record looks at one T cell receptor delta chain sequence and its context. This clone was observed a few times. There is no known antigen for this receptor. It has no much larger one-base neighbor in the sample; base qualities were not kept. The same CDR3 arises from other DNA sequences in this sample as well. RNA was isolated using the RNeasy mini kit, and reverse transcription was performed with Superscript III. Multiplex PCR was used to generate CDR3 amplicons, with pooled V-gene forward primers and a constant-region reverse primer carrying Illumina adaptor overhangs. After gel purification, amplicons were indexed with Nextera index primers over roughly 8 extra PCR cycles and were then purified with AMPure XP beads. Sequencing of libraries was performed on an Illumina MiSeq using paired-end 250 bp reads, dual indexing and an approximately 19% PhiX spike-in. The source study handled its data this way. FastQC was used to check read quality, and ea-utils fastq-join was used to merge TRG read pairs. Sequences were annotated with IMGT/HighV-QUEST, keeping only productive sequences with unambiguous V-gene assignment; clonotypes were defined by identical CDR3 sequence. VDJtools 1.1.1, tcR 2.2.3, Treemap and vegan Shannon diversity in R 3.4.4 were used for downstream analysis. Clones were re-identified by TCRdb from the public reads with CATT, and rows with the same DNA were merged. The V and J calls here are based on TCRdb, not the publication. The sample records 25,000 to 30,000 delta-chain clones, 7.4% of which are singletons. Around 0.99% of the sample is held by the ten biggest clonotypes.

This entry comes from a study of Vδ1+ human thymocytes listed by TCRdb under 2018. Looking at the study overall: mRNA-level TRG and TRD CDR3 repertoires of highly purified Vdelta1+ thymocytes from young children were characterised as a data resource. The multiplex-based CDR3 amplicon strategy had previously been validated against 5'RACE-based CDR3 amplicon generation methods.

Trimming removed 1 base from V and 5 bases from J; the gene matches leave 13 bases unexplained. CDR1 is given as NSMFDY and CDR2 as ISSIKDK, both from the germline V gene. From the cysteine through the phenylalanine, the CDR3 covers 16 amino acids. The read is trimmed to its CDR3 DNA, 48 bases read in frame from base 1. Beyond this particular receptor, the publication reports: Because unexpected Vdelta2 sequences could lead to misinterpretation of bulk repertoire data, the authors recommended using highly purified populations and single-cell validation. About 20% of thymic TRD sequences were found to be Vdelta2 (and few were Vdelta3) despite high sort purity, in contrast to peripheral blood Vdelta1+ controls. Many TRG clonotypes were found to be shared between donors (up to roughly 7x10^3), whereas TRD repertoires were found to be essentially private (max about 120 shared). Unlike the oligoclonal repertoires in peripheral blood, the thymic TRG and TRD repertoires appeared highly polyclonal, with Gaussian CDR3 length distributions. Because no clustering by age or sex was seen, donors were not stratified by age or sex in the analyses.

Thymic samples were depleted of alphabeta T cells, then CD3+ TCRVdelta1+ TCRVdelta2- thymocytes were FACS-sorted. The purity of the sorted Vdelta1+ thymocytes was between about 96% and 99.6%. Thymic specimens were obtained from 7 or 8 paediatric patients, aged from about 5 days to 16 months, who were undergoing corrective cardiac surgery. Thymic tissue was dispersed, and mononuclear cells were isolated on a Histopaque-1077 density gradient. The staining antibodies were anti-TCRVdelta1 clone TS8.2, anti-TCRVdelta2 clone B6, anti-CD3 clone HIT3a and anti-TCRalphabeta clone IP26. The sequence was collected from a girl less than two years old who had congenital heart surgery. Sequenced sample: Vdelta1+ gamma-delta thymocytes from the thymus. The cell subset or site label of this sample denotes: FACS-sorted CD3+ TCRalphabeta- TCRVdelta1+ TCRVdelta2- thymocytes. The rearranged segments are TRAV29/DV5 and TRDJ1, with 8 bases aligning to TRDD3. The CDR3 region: CAASPRLGDTRDKLIF. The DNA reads TGTGCAGCAAGCCCAAGGCTGGGGGACACGCGGGATAAACTCATCTTT.